This T cell receptor beta chain emerged from a study of CD8+ T cells in alopecia areata (dated by TCRdb to the late 2010s). In the study overall: The treated patients, all with moderate-to-severe alopecia areata, were enrolled in an open-label pilot trial of oral tofacitinib given at 5 to 10 mg twice daily. Scalp clonality was compared among normal scalp (n=4), patchy alopecia areata scalp (n=8), and alopecia totalis/universalis scalp (n=8). On the human side, TCRbeta sequencing was run on scalp tissue and on sorted CD4+ and CD8+ peripheral blood T cells from healthy controls and from alopecia areata patients with either patchy or totalis/universalis disease. Tofacitinib was administered for 6 to 18 months, and 6 months of follow-up off drug were then conducted to assess delayed response and recurrence. Amplification of TCRbeta CDR3 regions was done by immunoSEQ multiplex PCR using 35 Vbeta forward primers and 13 Jbeta reverse primers. Biopsies were taken from tofacitinib-treated patients at baseline and at 4 and 24 weeks of treatment, and a later scalp biopsy was taken in several of the tofacitinib-treated patients. RNA was obtained with the PAXgene miRNA kit for fixed scalp, the miRNeasy kit for PBMCs, and the RNeasy kit for mouse skin. High-throughput TCRbeta sequencing was used to examine T cell clonal expansion in alopecia areata in both the C3H/HeJ mouse model and human patients. Overall results and qualifications from the work: TCR sequences shared between patients were less clear than in mice, possibly partly because of HLA diversity in the patient population. Unlike mouse skin, where gammadelta T cells dominate, normal human skin contains resident alphabeta T cells that get sequenced too, which complicates analysis of the scalp TCR repertoire. Compared with normal scalp, lesional scalp had higher clonality and more expanded CD8+ clones, particularly in alopecia totalis/universalis, a pattern that suggests antigenic drive.

Libraries were constructed by the immunoSEQ multiplex PCR assay. To provide template for TCR sequencing, every sample had RNA extracted and reverse transcribed into cDNA. SuperScript III was used for first-strand cDNA synthesis, primed with a 2:1 mix of oligo-dT and random hexamers. A synthetic immune receptor repertoire was used to measure amplification bias, and any remaining bias was corrected computationally. The paper's data handling went like this. Raw reads were preprocessed to remove errors, and CDR3 was defined by IMGT conventions from the conserved cysteine to phenylalanine. To get clonality, Shannon entropy was normalized by log2 of the number of productive unique TCRs and the result was subtracted from 1. CD4 or CD8 identity of scalp clones was inferred by cross-referencing scalp TCRbeta sequences with sorted blood CD4 and CD8 repertoires. The table was pulled from immuneACCESS by TCRdb, which kept in-frame rearrangements only. Such tables lose some clones; where checked, under half of the loss comes from unresolved V genes, and the rest has no known cause. The V and J calls and clone size were taken over from that table, and D and trimming were inferred from the DNA. Within this sample are hundreds of thousands of clones, with about 68% of them counted one time only. Around 1.2% of the sample comes from the top ten.

This clone was detected once. It has no known antigen specificity. No quality values exist for individual bases; no much larger clone is one base distant. Germline trimming amounts to 3 bases on V and 1 base on J, with 8 as the count of junction bases outside the gene matches. The CDR3 sequence holds 17 residues, the cysteine and phenylalanine included. Just the 51-base CDR3 DNA is kept, in frame starting at base 1. Via the germline V gene, CDR1 is MGHRA and CDR2 YSYEKL. The time point label, as the study defines it: baseline before oral tofacitinib. Lesional scalp punch biopsies and peripheral blood were obtained from alopecia areata patients. PBMCs were isolated by density centrifugation and stained for CD3, CD4 and CD8, after which CD4+ and CD8+ T cells were sorted on a FACSAria.

The TCR comes from a human donor with alopecia areata. The rearranged chain carries TRBV4-1 and TRBJ2-3; 9 bases in the middle match TRBD1. Sample: CD4+ T cells sorted from blood, taken at week 0. The bases read TGCGCCAGCAGCCAGGGACAGGGCCCTACTGGCACAGATACGCAGTATTTT. Translated, it reads CASSQGQGPTGTDTQYF.